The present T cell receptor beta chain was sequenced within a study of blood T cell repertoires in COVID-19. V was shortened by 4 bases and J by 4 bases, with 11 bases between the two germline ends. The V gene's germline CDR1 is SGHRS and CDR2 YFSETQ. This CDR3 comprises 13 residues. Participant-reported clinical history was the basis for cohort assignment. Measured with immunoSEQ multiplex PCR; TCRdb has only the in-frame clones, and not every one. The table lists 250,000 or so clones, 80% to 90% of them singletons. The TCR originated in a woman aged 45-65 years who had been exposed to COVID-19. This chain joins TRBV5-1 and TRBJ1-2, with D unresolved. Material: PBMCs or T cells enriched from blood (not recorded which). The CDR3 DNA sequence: TGCGCCAGCAGCCCGGAACGCGGCTATGGCTACACCTTC. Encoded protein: CASSPERGYGYTF.